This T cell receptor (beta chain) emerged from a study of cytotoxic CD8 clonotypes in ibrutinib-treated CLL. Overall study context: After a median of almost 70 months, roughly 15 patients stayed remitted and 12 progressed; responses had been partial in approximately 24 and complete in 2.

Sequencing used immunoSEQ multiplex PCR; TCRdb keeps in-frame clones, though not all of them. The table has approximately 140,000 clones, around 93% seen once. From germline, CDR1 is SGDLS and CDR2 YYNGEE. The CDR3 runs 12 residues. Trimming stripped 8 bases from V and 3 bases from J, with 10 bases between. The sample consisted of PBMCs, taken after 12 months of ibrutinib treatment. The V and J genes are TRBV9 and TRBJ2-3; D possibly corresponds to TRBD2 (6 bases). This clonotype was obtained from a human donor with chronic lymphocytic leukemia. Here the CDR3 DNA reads TGTGCCAGTGGGGACTCTACAGATACGCAGTATTTT. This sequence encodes CASGDSTDTQYF.